These 28 T cell receptor beta chains share one sample of origin, sequenced in a study of prognosis after radiotherapy for stage I lung cancer. Genomic DNA yielded TCR beta CDR3, amplified by two-round multiplex PCR. First-round PCR, the initial amplification, used primers specific to each TRBV and TRBJ gene. MiXCR, run by TCRdb on the multiplex PCR reads, gives a single entry per CDR3 protein. The sample shows approximately 16,000 distinct CDR3 sequences, over 40% of them seen only once. This specimen consisted of PBMCs, obtained before or after stereotactic body radiation therapy (not recorded which). The origin of the receptors is a donor aged 50 or older with non-small cell lung cancer.

This clonotype has ten or more counts. V usage is TRBV28 and J usage is TRBJ2-7; 8 nucleotides match TRBD2. The CDR3 extends over 14 amino acids. Germline CDR1 is MDHEN and CDR2 is SYDVKM. After removal of 6 bases from V and 1 base from J, the junction contained 5 bases not matched to a gene. The DNA for the CDR3 is TGTGCCAGCAGCTCGCGGGGGGCGTCCTACGAGCAGTACTTC. This sequence encodes CASSSRGASYEQYF.

As concerns this clonotype: Mismatch with germline at one junction end may stem from a read error. V gene TRBV6-1 combines with J gene TRBJ2-2; no definite D call. The CDR3 length is 14 residues. The germline CDR1 and CDR2 sequences are MNHNS and SASEGT. The CDR3 loop reads CATLLGYDTVELFF. For the CDR3, the DNA is TGTGCCACCTTGTTGGGGTACGACACCGTGGAGCTGTTTTTT.

This clonotype has just a few counts. A much larger clone is a single base away; this may be a read error. This rearrangement joins TRBV9 to TRBJ1-1, with D hard to call. This CDR3 has 14 residues. Deletions cut 4 bases from V and 10 bases from J, with 20 bases between. Germline CDR1 and CDR2: SGDLS and YYNGEE. CDR3 sequence: CASSPEVWEEGAFF. The DNA for the CDR3 is TGTGCCAGCAGCCCCGAAGTCTGGGAGGAGGGAGCTTTCTTT.

This clonotype is termed medium-sized. One junction end does not reproduce the germline sequence, and a read error may be involved. This chain connects TRBV11-2 to TRBJ2-7; 8 bases are a match to TRBD1. Germline CDR1 SGHAT, CDR2 FQNNGV. The CDR3 has 14 residues. CDR3 amino acids: CASSLDRGPHEQYF. CDR3 bases: TGTGCCAGCAGCTTAGACAGGGGGCCCCACGAGCAGTACTTT.

This clonotype was counted only a few times. The chain carries TRBV20-1 and TRBJ2-5; D not certain. This CDR3 is built from 11 residues. Germline V CDR1 and CDR2: DFQATT, SNEGSKA (reference sequence). V shed 6 bases and J shed 5 bases, with 10 bases lying between them. The CDR3 coding sequence is TGCAGTGCGGCGTTGGGGGAGACCCAGTACTTC. Translation gives CSAALGETQYF.

This clonotype occurred many times. The V and J genes are TRBV20-1 and TRBJ2-3; D ambiguous. Germline values: CDR1 DFQATT, CDR2 SNEGSKA (reference sequence). V gave up 0 bases and J gave up 2 bases, with 15 bases separating them. The CDR3 is 16 residues long. The CDR3 DNA reads as TGCAGTGCTAGAGATCGTGGCGGAACGACCACAGATACGCAGTATTTT. It yields the protein CSARDRGGTTTDTQYF.

This clonotype was found once. The rearrangement joins TRBV5-1 to TRBJ2-7; 10 bases agree with TRBD2. CDR3 length: 13 residues. Trimming took 7 bases from V and 4 from J; bases not matched to a gene: 5. From germline, CDR1 is SGHRS and CDR2 YFSETQ. The CDR3 DNA reads TGCGCCAGCGGACTAGCGGATTTGTACGAGCAGTACTTC. Translating it yields CASGLADLYEQYF.

Of note for this clonotype: At one of its ends the junction is not consistent with the germline gene, which may arise from a read error. This chain connects TRBV6-1 to TRBJ2-2, with TRBD1 identical over 9 bases. This CDR3 contains 16 residues. From germline, CDR1 is MNHNS and CDR2 SASEGT. CDR3 in DNA: TGTGCCAACAGGGACAGGGAAACTACGAACACCGGGGAGTTGTTTTTT. Encoded protein: CANRDRETTNTGELFF.

V usage is TRBV6-2 or TRBV6-3 and J usage is TRBJ2-7; D unclear. Between the trimmed V and J ends, which lost 0 bases and 12 bases, there was a span of 15 bases. Germline V gives CDR1 MNHEY, CDR2 SVGEGT. The CDR3 runs to 13 residues. CDR3 protein: CASSYSMHGEVYF. The CDR3 DNA reads TGTGCCAGCAGTTACTCTATGCATGGAGAGGTGTACTTC.

This chain connects TRBV6-2 or TRBV6-3 to TRBJ2-2; the match to TRBD2 covers 11 bases. CDR1 MNHEY and CDR2 SVGEGT come from the germline V gene. The V and J ends lost 7 bases and 0 bases, in that order; junction bases with no gene match: 16. The CDR3 loop spans 20 amino acids. CDR3 amino acids: CASKMWSLAGDRANTGELFF. The CDR3 DNA follows: TGTGCCAGCAAAATGTGGTCACTAGCGGGGGATCGCGCGAACACCGGGGAGCTGTTTTTT.

This clonotype was seen at least ten times. The V call is TRBV2, the J call TRBJ2-6, with 11 bases aligning to TRBD1. Germline-derived CDR1 and CDR2 are SNHLY and FYNNEI. V lost 11 bases and J lost 4; bases outside the gene matches: 13. The CDR3 spans 17 residues. CDR3 residues: CACPLGTGGTGANVLTF. The CDR3 DNA follows: TGTGCCTGCCCGTTAGGGACAGGGGGTACCGGGGCCAACGTCCTGACTTTC.

This clonotype has at least ten counts. The rearrangement links TRBV5-1 to TRBJ2-1; 8 nucleotides align to TRBD1. The junction had 3 bases not matched to a gene; V was cut back by 3 bases and J by 4 bases. Germline assignment: CDR1 SGHRS and CDR2 YFSETQ. CDR3 size: 14 residues. The DNA of the CDR3 is TGCGCCAGCAGCTACCGGGACAGGTACAATGAGCAGTTCTTC. This codes for CASSYRDRYNEQFF.

This clonotype was detected many times. V is TRBV7-2 and J is TRBJ1-1; D call uncertain. The V gene's germline CDR1 is SGHTA and CDR2 FQGNSA. The CDR3 totals 12 residues. V was pared by 5 bases and J by 3 bases, with 7 bases between. CDR3 amino acids: CASSHGDTEAFF. CDR3 nucleotide sequence: TGTGCCAGCAGCCACGGGGACACTGAAGCTTTCTTT.

For this clonotype: A much larger clonotype is one base distant, so this may be a read error. The chain's CDR3 is CASSGLGLAGVETQYF. The CDR3 nucleotides read TGTGCCAGCAGTGGTCTGGGACTAGCGGGAGTAGAGACCCAGTACTTC. This sequence joins TRBV6-1 and TRBJ2-5; 14 bases line up with TRBD2. Germline V gene lookup returns CDR1 MNHNS and CDR2 SASEGT. The V gene end was trimmed by 4 bases and the J gene end by 4 bases; junction bases not matched to a gene: 5. This CDR3 is built from 16 residues.

This clonotype is termed medium-sized. This rearrangement joins TRBV30 to TRBJ2-3; 12 positions agree with TRBD2. Trimming at V came to 3 bases and at J to 5 bases, leaving 6 bases not matched to a gene. Germline V CDR1 and CDR2: GTSNPN, SVGIG (reference sequence). The length of the CDR3 is 15 residues. This CDR3 reads CAWSGLAGKRDTQYF. The CDR3, as DNA: TGTGCCTGGAGCGGACTAGCGGGAAAGAGAGATACGCAGTATTTT.

Ten or more counts support this clonotype. The V and J genes are TRBV19 and TRBJ2-1, with D possibly TRBD1 on 8 matching bases. The germline V gene has CDR1 LNHDA and CDR2 SQIVND (reference sequence). This CDR3 is built from 18 residues. Trimming pared 3 bases from V and 0 bases from J, leaving 18 bases between. The chain's CDR3 is CASSIAGQGGSSYNEQFF. In nucleotides, the CDR3 is TGTGCCAGTAGTATTGCTGGACAGGGAGGGAGCTCCTACAATGAGCAGTTCTTC.

Notes on this clonotype: This may be a read error: a much more frequent sequence differs by one nucleotide. The chain's CDR3 is CASSRDRVPYTEAFF. CDR3 in DNA: TGTGCCAGCTCACGGGACAGGGTGCCCTACACTGAAGCTTTCTTT. This chain joins TRBV18 and TRBJ1-1; TRBD1 matches 9 bases. The length of the CDR3 is 15 residues. The V gene end was trimmed by 4 bases and the J gene end by 3 bases; junction bases not matched to a gene: 6. Germline V CDR1 and CDR2: KGHSH, LQKENI.

This clonotype is labeled medium-sized (0.01 to 0.1%). The CDR3 DNA is TGTGCCAGCAGCTTTGGCGGAACAGATACGCAGTATTTT. Amino acids: CASSFGGTDTQYF. The rearrangement uses TRBV7-3 and TRBJ2-3; D remains unclear. This CDR3 spans 13 amino acids. Trimming removed 3 bases at V and 3 bases at J, with 7 bases between. The V gene's germline CDR1 is SGHTA and CDR2 FQGTGA. Full variable domain (missing parts from reference TRBV7-3 and TRBJ2-3): GAGVSQTPSNKVTEKGKYVELRCDPISGHTALYWYRQSLGQGPEFLIYFQGTGAADDSGLPNDRFFAVRPEGSVSTLKIQRTERGDSAVYLCASSFGGTDTQYFGPGTRLTVL.

At least ten counts were recorded for this clonotype. The chain recombines TRBV10-3 with TRBJ2-5, with D possibly being TRBD2 (5 bases). CDR1 and CDR2 from the germline V gene are ENHRY and SYGVKD. The CDR3 consists of 13 residues. The V gene lost 7 bases and the J gene lost 5 bases, with 14 bases spanning the gap. The CDR3 loop reads CAIKGALGETQYF. DNA for the CDR3: TGTGCCATCAAGGGAGCCCTCGGGGAGACCCAGTACTTC.

This clonotype was counted only a few times. The chain employs TRBV28 and TRBJ2-1; D is unclear. The V end lost 7 bases, the J end lost 0 bases, and 19 bases lay between the germline ends. CDR1 is MDHEN, CDR2 SYDVKM, per germline. This CDR3 is 17 amino acids long. The CDR3 DNA sequence: TGTGCCAGCACCTTCCAGCACTATGCCTACTCCTACAATGAGCAGTTCTTC. This gives the protein CASTFQHYAYSYNEQFF.

This clonotype appeared a few times. Being one base from a much bigger clone, this may be a read error. The CDR3 region is CASSPATRDRETPTNEKLFF. CDR3 bases: TGTGCCAGCAGCCCCGCGACCCGGGACAGGGAAACCCCAACTAATGAAAAACTGTTTTTT. This sequence joins TRBV6-7 and TRBJ1-4; 9 positions match TRBD1. TRBV6-7 is annotated as an ORF whose role is uncertain. Unmatched junction bases numbered 17, after V lost 6 bases and J lost 0 bases. The length of the CDR3 is 20 residues.

In its sample, this clonotype was seen many times. The chain combines TRBV28 with TRBJ1-4, with D hard to call. Per the germline V gene, CDR1 is MDHEN and CDR2 is SYDVKM. The CDR3 contains 14 residues. V was cut by 6 bases and J by 4 bases, with 12 bases left in between. Here the CDR3 reads CASSPKLYNEKLFF. The CDR3 region has the DNA TGTGCCAGCAGCCCTAAGCTATATAATGAAAAACTGTTTTTT.

This clonotype was counted many times. The genes are TRBV5-5 and TRBJ1-3; D not certain. Germline loops: CDR1 SGHKS, CDR2 YYEKEE (reference sequence). Deletions cut 1 base from V and 4 bases from J, with 15 bases between. CDR3 length equals 16 residues. Here the CDR3 DNA reads TGTGCCAGCAGCTTGATTGGGAGCGGTCCCGGAAACACCATATATTTT. This encodes CASSLIGSGPGNTIYF.

On this clonotype: It is likely a read error, because the conserved phenylalanine at the end of the CDR3 is missing. V gene TRBV6-2 or TRBV6-3 combines with J gene TRBJ2-7, with a weak D call TRBD2 (5 bases). CDR3 length equals 13 residues. V was clipped by 8 bases and J by 5 bases, with 16 bases between them. From germline, CDR1 is MNHEY and CDR2 SVGEGT. DNA for the CDR3: TGTGCCAGCGCGGACGGGGTTAACCACGAGCAGTACTTA. Its protein is CASADGVNHEQYL.

This clonotype has only one observation. The CDR3 bases are TGTGCCAGCAGTTTTGGGACAGTCGCCTCTTCGGAGGAGCTGTTTTTT. It yields the protein CASSFGTVASSEELFF. J is TRBJ2-2 and V is TRBV28; 7 nucleotides align to TRBD1. This CDR3 is 16 amino acids long. Germline CDR1 and CDR2: MDHEN and SYDVKM. Trimming cost V 3 bases and J 10 bases; bases outside gene matches: 14.

The rearrangement uses TRBV6-1 and TRBJ2-7; D perhaps matches TRBD2 (8 bases). The CDR3 runs to 18 residues. Germline V gene sequence: CDR1 MNHNS, CDR2 SASEGT. Trimming took 0 bases from V and 2 from J, leaving 20 bases between them. This chain's CDR3 is CASSEARGDSIYAYEQYF. CDR3 DNA sequence: TGTGCCAGCAGTGAAGCGCGGGGGGACAGCATCTATGCCTACGAGCAGTACTTC.

This clonotype occurred many times. This sequence joins TRBV19 and TRBJ1-1, with D unclear. This CDR3 has 14 residues. Germline loops: CDR1 LNHDA, CDR2 SQIVND (reference sequence). The V end lost 7 bases, the J end lost 3 bases, and 15 bases lay between the germline ends. The CDR3 spells CASIPLFGHTEAFF. The CDR3 bases are TGTGCCAGTATCCCCCTCTTCGGCCACACTGAAGCTTTCTTT.

On this clonotype itself: Only one base separates this from a far larger clonotype, so it likely reflects a read error. The chain links TRBV6-2 or TRBV6-3 to TRBJ2-4; the D is unclear. V lost 6 bases, J lost 14 bases, and 20 bases lay in between. This CDR3 has 13 amino acids. From germline, CDR1 is MNHEY and CDR2 SVGEGT. DNA for the CDR3: TGTGCCAGCAGCCCCATGGAGCAAGAGACCAAGTACTTC. Translated, it gives CASSPMEQETKYF.